This T cell receptor (beta chain) was identified in a study of shared clonotypes between healthy human individuals. Study outcomes and limitations: Rarefaction exposed incomplete sorted-subset sequencing despite large depth.

Assay: immunoSEQ multiplex PCR; the TCRdb copy retains only in-frame clones and omits some. The profile covers 330,000 or so clones, with 74% appearing a single time and around 10% taken by the ten largest. Concerning this clone: Antigen unknown.

This CDR3 is built from 12 residues. V shed 0 bases and J shed 6 bases, with 6 bases lying between them. Germline V gives CDR1 SGHAT, CDR2 FQNNGV. The chain joins TRBV11-2 to TRBJ2-7; D call uncertain. Sequencing was performed on memory CD4+ T cells sorted from blood. As to subset: CD45RA-negative fraction. The receptor was isolated from a man aged 25-40 years in good health. Here the CDR3 DNA reads TGTGCCAGCAGCTTAGATTTGAGCGAGCAGTACTTC. This sequence encodes CASSLDLSEQYF.